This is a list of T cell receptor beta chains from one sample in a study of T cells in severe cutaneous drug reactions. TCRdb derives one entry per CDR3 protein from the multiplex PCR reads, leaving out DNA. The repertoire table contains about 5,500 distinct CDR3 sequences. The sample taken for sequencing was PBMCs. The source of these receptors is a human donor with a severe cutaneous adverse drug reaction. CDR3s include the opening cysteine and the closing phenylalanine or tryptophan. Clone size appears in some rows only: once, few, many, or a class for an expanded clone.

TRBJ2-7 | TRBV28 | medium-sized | CASSLSGRSEYF
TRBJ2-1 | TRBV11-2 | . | CASSQRAPGVGLDLYNEQFF
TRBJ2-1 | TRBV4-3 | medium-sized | CASSQDRGSYNEQFF
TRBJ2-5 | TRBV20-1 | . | CSARDTGVRETQYF
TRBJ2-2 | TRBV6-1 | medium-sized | CATRPPPGLAGVGELFF
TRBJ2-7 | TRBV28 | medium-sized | CASVGVTDAYEQYF
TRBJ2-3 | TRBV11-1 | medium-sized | CASSLATSGQYF
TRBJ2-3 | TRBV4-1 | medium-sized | CASSQVSSTDTQYF
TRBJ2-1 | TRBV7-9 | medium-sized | CASSLNSGRRNEQFF
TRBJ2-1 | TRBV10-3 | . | CAISESILDTVNNEQFF
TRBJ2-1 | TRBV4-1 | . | CASSQGQVLGEQFF
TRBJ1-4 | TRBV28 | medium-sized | CASSIRDKKLFF
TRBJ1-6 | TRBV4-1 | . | CASSQEPSSYNSPLHF
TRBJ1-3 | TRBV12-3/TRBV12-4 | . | CASSLRQGGNTIYF
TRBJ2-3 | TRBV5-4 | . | CASSPKTTSTDTQYF
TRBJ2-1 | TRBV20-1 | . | CSASGGTNNEQFF
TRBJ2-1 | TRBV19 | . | CASSIGGLSYNEQFF
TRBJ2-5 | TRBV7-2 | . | CASSLAGATTTQATQYF
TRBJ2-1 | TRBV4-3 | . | CASSQGNSGHNEQFF
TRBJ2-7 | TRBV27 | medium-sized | CASSLSGGSPYEQYF
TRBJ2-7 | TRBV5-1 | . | CASSLGQGNEQYF
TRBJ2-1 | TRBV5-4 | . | CASSLLMGAAGGPDNEQFF
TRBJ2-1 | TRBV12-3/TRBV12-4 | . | CASSPGLASNEQFF
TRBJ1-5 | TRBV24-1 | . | CATGTNTNQPQHF
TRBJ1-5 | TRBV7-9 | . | CASSLGSSTELDQPQHF
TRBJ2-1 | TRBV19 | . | CASSSGLAAYNEQFF
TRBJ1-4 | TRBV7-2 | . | CASSLASRDKELFF
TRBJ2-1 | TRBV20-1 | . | CSARGGPSYNEQFF
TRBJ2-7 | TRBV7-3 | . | CASSSLPTMEQYF
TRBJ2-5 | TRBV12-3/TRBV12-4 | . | CASSSAGLETQYF
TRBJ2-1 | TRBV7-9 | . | CASSFPGFSYNEQFF
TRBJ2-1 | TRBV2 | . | CASSGQYNEQFF
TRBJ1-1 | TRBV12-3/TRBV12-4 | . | CASRTLNTEAFF
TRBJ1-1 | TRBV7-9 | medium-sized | CASSLETNTEAFF
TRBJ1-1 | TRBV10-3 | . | CAIKGELDTEAFF
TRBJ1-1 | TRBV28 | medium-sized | CASSTEVDTEAFF
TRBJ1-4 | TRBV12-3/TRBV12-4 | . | CASSGSEKLFF
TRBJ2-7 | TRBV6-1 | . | CASSTLSSSYEQYF
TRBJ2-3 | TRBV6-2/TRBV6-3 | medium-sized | CASSYTKQGTDTQYF
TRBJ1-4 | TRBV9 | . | CASSPRGKPALNEKLFF
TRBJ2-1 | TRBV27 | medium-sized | CASKREDNEQFF
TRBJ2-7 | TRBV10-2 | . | CASSEAGFSYEQYF
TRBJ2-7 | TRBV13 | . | CASSSRILGGLSYEQYF
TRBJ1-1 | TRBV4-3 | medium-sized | CASSLDSEAFF
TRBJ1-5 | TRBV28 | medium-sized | CASSLSRNSNQPQHF
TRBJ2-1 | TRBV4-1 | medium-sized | CASSQGPGQGDEQFF
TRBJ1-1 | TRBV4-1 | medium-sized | CASSLGHLPEAFF
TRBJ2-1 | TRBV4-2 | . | CASSDRGARNEQFF
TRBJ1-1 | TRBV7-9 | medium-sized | CASSPRPTEAFF